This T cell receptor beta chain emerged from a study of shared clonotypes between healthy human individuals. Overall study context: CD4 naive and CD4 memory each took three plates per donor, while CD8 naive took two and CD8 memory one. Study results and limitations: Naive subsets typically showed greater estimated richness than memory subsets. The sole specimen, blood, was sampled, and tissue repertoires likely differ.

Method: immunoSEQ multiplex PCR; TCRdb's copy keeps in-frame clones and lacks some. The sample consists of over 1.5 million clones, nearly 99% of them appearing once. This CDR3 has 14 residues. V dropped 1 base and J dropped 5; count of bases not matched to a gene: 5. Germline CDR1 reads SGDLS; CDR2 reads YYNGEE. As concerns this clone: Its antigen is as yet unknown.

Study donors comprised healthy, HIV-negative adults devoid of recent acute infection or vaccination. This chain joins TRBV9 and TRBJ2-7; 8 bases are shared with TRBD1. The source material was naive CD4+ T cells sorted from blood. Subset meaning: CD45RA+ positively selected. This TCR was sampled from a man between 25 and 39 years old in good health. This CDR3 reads CASSVRDRQDEQYF. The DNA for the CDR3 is TGTGCCAGCAGCGTACGGGACAGGCAAGACGAGCAGTACTTC.